This entry features one TCR beta chain sequence. The antigen remains unidentified. This sample was included in a study of regulatory dendritic cells for organ transplantation. Findings of the study overall: Considerable individual heterogeneity was seen in alloreactive memory CD8+ T cells.

Generated by immunoSEQ multiplex PCR, the TCRdb table keeps only in-frame clones and is missing some. Of roughly 28,000 clones listed, roughly 80% are singletons. The V and J ends lost 2 bases and 0 bases respectively, with 8 bases between them. Germline loops: CDR1 SGHNT, CDR2 YYREEE (reference sequence). The CDR3 covers 14 residues. Sequencing was performed on naive CD4+ T cells from blood. The subset: CD45RA+ naive T cells. This receptor was taken from a human donor in good health. The chain is built from TRBV5-4 and TRBJ1-1, with D uncertain. As DNA, the CDR3 is TGTGCCAGCAGCTTAGAGGGCCTGAACACTGAAGCTTTCTTT. It specifies CASSLEGLNTEAFF. The entire variable domain, with the rest obtained from reference TRBV5-4 and TRBJ1-1, is as follows: ETGVTQSPTHLIKTRGQQVTLRCSSQSGHNTVSWYQQALGQGPQFIFQYYREEENGRGNFPPRFSGLQFPNYSSELNVNALELDDSALYLCASSLEGLNTEAFFGQGTRLTVV.